The 10 T cell receptor beta chains below were found in one sample sequenced in a study of blood T cell repertoires in COVID-19. TCRdb keeps only in-frame clones here, not all; method: immunoSEQ multiplex PCR. This sample carries 450,000 or so clones, roughly 90% of them seen once, and the ten largest clones take approximately 0.92%. What was sequenced was peripheral blood. The receptors were gathered from a man younger than 35 with COVID-19, enrolled during active disease.

The rearrangement uses TRBV3-1 (or the pseudogene TRBV3-2) and TRBJ1-2, with TRBD1 matching over 8 bases. Germline lookup yields CDR1 LGHDT and CDR2 YNNKEL (reference sequence). This CDR3 has 13 amino acids. V lost 2 bases to trimming and J lost 7 bases; unmatched junction nucleotides: 3. The CDR3 reads CASSQRTGGGYTF. The CDR3 nucleotides are TGTGCCAGCAGCCAACGAACAGGGGGTGGCTACACCTTC.

The rearrangement links TRBV5-1 to TRBJ2-1; 7 bases match TRBD2. This CDR3 has 15 residues. The junction had 5 bases not matched to a gene; V was cut back by 0 bases and J by 5 bases. Germline V gene lookup returns CDR1 SGHRS and CDR2 YFSETQ. The CDR3 reads CASSLALAVNNEQFF. In DNA, the CDR3 is TGCGCCAGCAGCTTGGCTCTAGCGGTTAACAATGAGCAGTTCTTC.

The V gene is TRBV24-1, the J gene TRBJ2-2; TRBD2 might be the D (6 bases). Trimming took 2 bases from V and 2 from J, leaving 17 bases between them. The CDR3 is 18 residues long. Germline assignment: CDR1 KGHDR and CDR2 SFDVKD. CDR3 sequence: CATSDSLGGTTNTGELFF. The CDR3 DNA follows: TGTGCCACCAGTGATTCTCTGGGAGGAACTACTAACACCGGGGAGCTGTTTTTT.

This clone was picked up one time. This rearrangement joins TRBV11-1 to TRBJ1-2; TRBD1 aligns across 9 bases. CDR3 length: 13 residues. Germline assignment: CDR1 SGHAT and CDR2 FQDESV (reference sequence). J lost 4 bases, V lost 5 bases, and 2 bases had no gene match. Written as DNA, the CDR3 is TGTGCCAGCAGCCCGGGACAGGGCTATGGCTACACCTTC. This sequence encodes CASSPGQGYGYTF.

V and J are TRBV9 and TRBJ2-7; TRBD1 matches 10 bases. The CDR3 contains 15 residues. The ends lost 0 bases at V and 4 bases at J; junction bases unmatched: 4. Germline CDR1 is SGDLS and CDR2 is YYNGEE. The CDR3 is CASSVAGTGVYEQYF. DNA for the CDR3: TGTGCCAGCAGCGTAGCTGGGACAGGGGTATACGAGCAGTACTTC.

The chain has TRBV27 and TRBJ1-2; D possibly corresponds to TRBD1 (6 bases). CDR3 length: 15 residues. Germline lookup yields CDR1 MNHEY and CDR2 SMNVEV (reference sequence). Trimming left V 5 bases short and J 3 bases short, with 16 bases between. CDR3 DNA: TGTGCCAGCAGTACAACAGGGACACCCTACTATGGCTACACCTTC. Translation: CASSTTGTPYYGYTF.

The chain has TRBV29-1 and TRBJ1-2; 8 nucleotides align to TRBD1. The junction had 11 bases not matched to a gene; V was cut back by 3 bases and J by 5 bases. The CDR3 has 15 amino acids. Germline-derived CDR1 and CDR2 are SQVTM and ANQGSEA. In nucleotides, the CDR3 is TGCAGCGTTGAGGTGCCCGGGACAGGAAAATATGGCTACACCTTC. This gives the protein CSVEVPGTGKYGYTF.

The genes are TRBV6-5 and TRBJ2-3; tentatively, D is TRBD2 (5 bases). Trimming pared 0 bases from V and 6 bases from J, leaving 16 bases between. Germline V gene data show CDR1 as MNHEY and CDR2 as SVGAGI. This CDR3 spans 16 amino acids. The DNA of the CDR3 is TGTGCCAGCAGTTACTCGGGGAGTTCCAAGGCTGATACGCAGTATTTT. Translating it yields CASSYSGSSKADTQYF.

The chain couples TRBV27 to TRBJ2-5; 9 bases map to TRBD1. CDR3 size: 14 residues. Unmatched junction bases numbered 6, after V lost 5 bases and J lost 5 bases. In germline, CDR1 is MNHEY, CDR2 SMNVEV (reference sequence). The CDR3 DNA is TGTGCCAGCAGTCAACAGGGGGCGAAGGAGACCCAGTACTTC. The encoded protein is CASSQQGAKETQYF.

The chain uses TRBV2 and TRBJ2-1, with 12 bases aligning to TRBD1. CDR3 length equals 18 residues. The V gene's germline CDR1 is SNHLY and CDR2 FYNNEI. The J segment lost 8 bases and the V segment lost 2 bases, leaving 13 bases of the junction unmatched. The CDR3 DNA reads TGTGCCAGCAGTGAATTGCCTTGGGGACAGGGGGCGCATGATGAGCAGTTCTTC. Its protein is CASSELPWGQGAHDEQFF.